What follows are 29 T cell receptor beta chains derived from one specimen sequenced in a study of blood T cell repertoires in COVID-19. Repertoires were generated with immunoSEQ multiplex PCR, while TCRdb's copy carries only in-frame clones and drops some. The sample lists roughly 170,000 clones, about 85% occurring once. Sample: peripheral blood. The receptors stem from a woman aged 50 to 60 with COVID-19, enrolled during active disease.

The V and J genes are TRBV5-6 and TRBJ2-3; 14 bases agree with TRBD2. The CDR3 totals 16 residues. CDR1 and CDR2 (germline): SGHDT, YYEEEE. V lost 4 bases and J lost 4; bases outside the gene matches: 5. The CDR3 DNA follows: TGTGCCAGCAGCGTGACTAGCGGGGGGGCCCCAGATACGCAGTATTTT. Translating it yields CASSVTSGGAPDTQYF.

The chain uses TRBV5-1 and TRBJ2-5; D is uncertain. Per germline, CDR1 SGHRS and CDR2 YFSETQ. The ends were cut back, 0 bases at V and 1 base at J, with 10 bases in the middle. The CDR3 sequence is 15 residues long. CDR3 in amino acids: CASSLGGQTQETQYF. The DNA for the CDR3 is TGCGCCAGCAGCTTGGGTGGGCAGACCCAAGAGACCCAGTACTTC.

This clone was detected once. This CDR3 reads CASSVDFPTGILYEQYF. DNA of the CDR3: TGTGCCAGCAGTGTAGACTTCCCGACAGGGATCCTCTACGAGCAGTACTTC. This chain connects TRBV6-1 to TRBJ2-7; 7 bases agree with TRBD1. V shed 4 bases, J shed 3 bases, and the junction held 15 bases outside the gene matches. Per the germline V gene, CDR1 is MNHNS and CDR2 is SASEGT. The CDR3 length is 17 residues.

This chain connects TRBV9 to TRBJ2-1, with D perhaps matching TRBD2 (5 bases). Deletions cut 7 bases from V and 8 bases from J, with 10 bases between. Germline assignment: CDR1 SGDLS and CDR2 YYNGEE. The length of the CDR3 is 11 residues. The CDR3 region is CASSDGDEQFF. The CDR3 DNA reads TGTGCCAGCTCTGACGGGGATGAGCAGTTCTTC.

In this sample, this clone turned up a few times. The chain couples TRBV9 to TRBJ2-2; 11 bases align to TRBD1. The CDR3 length is 16 residues. Trimming cost V 0 bases and J 4 bases; bases outside gene matches: 2. CDR1 and CDR2 (germline): SGDLS, YYNGEE. The CDR3 nucleotides read TGTGCCAGCAGCGTAGCTGGGACAGGGGGCACCGGGGAGCTGTTTTTT. This translates into CASSVAGTGGTGELFF.

Points on this clone: Germline and junction disagree at one end, which may indicate a read error. The rearrangement joins TRBV5-4 to TRBJ1-4; TRBD1 aligns across 7 bases. CDR1 and CDR2 (germline): SGHNT, YYREEE (reference sequence). This CDR3 has 14 amino acids. The CDR3 DNA is TGTGCCAGCAGCTCCGGGACAGCTAATGAGAAACTGTTTTTT. It yields the protein CASSSGTANEKLFF. The full variable domain, its missing parts supplied by reference TRBV5-4 and TRBJ1-4, is ETGVTQSPTHLIKTRGQQVTLRCSSQSGHNTVSWYQQALGQGPQFIFQYYREEENGRGNFPPRFSGLQFPNYSSELNVNALELDDSALYLCASSSGTANEKLFFGSGTQLSVL.

The rearrangement uses TRBV7-3 and TRBJ2-1; possibly TRBD2 for D (7 bases). V was clipped by 5 bases and J by 9 bases, with 17 bases between them. This CDR3 has 14 amino acids. CDR1 is SGHTA, CDR2 FQGTGA, per germline. CDR3 in amino acids: CASSPWGGGGEQFF. CDR3 nucleotides: TGTGCCAGCAGCCCCTGGGGGGGCGGCGGTGAGCAGTTCTTC.

CDR3 sequence: CASRLIVSGQGVSDTQYF. The CDR3 DNA sequence: TGTGCAAGTCGCTTAATTGTATCGGGACAGGGAGTTTCGGATACGCAGTATTTT. The chain employs TRBV12-2 and TRBJ2-3; TRBD1 is the table's D call and was not checked against the DNA. TRBV12-2 is a pseudogene. The CDR3 extends over 18 amino acids.

The chain carries TRBV2 and TRBJ2-1, with a tentative D call TRBD2 (6 bases). The V end lost 2 bases, the J end lost 2 bases, and 13 bases lay between the germline ends. There are 16 residues in the CDR3. CDR1 SNHLY and CDR2 FYNNEI come from the germline V gene. The CDR3 bases are TGTGCCAGCAGTGAATGGGTGCTAGCGACCTACAATGAGCAGTTCTTC. Translation gives CASSEWVLATYNEQFF.

In DNA, the CDR3 is TGTGCCAGCAGCCCGACTAGCGGGGGGGCCAGCACCGGGGAGCTGTTTTTT. Its translation: CASSPTSGGASTGELFF. The chain employs TRBV7-3 and TRBJ2-2, with 14 bases matching TRBD2. Trimming took 5 bases from V and 4 from J; bases not matched to a gene: 6. The germline gives CDR1 SGHTA, CDR2 FQGTGA. CDR3 length equals 17 residues.

V and J are TRBV28 and TRBJ1-1; perhaps TRBD1 as D (5 bases). This CDR3 comprises 13 residues. Germline CDR1 and CDR2: MDHEN and SYDVKM. Trimming left V 6 bases short and J 8 bases short, with 16 bases between. The chain's CDR3 is CASSPGTLTEAFF. CDR3 bases: TGTGCCAGCAGCCCCGGGACTCTAACCGAAGCTTTCTTT.

This clone was detected once. The chain combines TRBV9 with TRBJ2-1; 10 nucleotides match TRBD2. The CDR3 is 15 residues long. V lost 4 bases and J lost 10; bases outside the gene matches: 11. Germline CDR1 and CDR2: SGDLS and YYNGEE. This CDR3 reads CASSPRTSGIGEQFF. The CDR3 region has the DNA TGTGCCAGCAGCCCAAGGACTAGCGGAATTGGAGAGCAGTTCTTC.

The chain employs TRBV5-4 and TRBJ1-1; weak D call: TRBD1 (6 bases). Per germline, CDR1 SGHNT and CDR2 YYREEE (reference sequence). The V gene lost 5 bases and the J gene lost 0 bases, with 17 bases spanning the gap. The CDR3 runs to 16 residues. As DNA, the CDR3 is TGTGCCAGCAGTCCGTCTGGGGGCGCGGTGAACACTGAAGCTTTCTTT. Amino acids: CASSPSGGAVNTEAFF.

The chain combines TRBV6-1 with TRBJ1-6; possible D gene TRBD1, 5 bases. The germline CDR1 and CDR2 sequences are MNHNS and SASEGT. The CDR3 is 15 residues long. The V end lost 2 bases, the J end lost 5 bases, and 10 bases lay between the germline ends. CDR3 DNA sequence: TGTGCCAGCAGTGAATGGGGGGGAAATAATTCACCCCTCCACTTT. The encoded protein is CASSEWGGNNSPLHF.

The CDR3 reads CSVRGGSGSTGELFF. The CDR3 DNA reads TGCAGCGTTAGGGGAGGGAGTGGGAGCACCGGGGAGCTGTTTTTT. This rearrangement joins TRBV29-1 to TRBJ2-2; 7 bases match TRBD2. Looked up from germline, CDR1 is SQVTM and CDR2 is ANQGSEA. Unmatched junction bases numbered 10, after V lost 5 bases and J lost 4 bases. The CDR3 length is 15 residues.

This sequence joins TRBV7-3 and TRBJ2-7, with TRBD2 as a possible D gene (7 bases). Trimming stripped 1 base from V and 3 bases from J, with 16 bases between. The CDR3 totals 16 residues. Germline values: CDR1 SGHTA, CDR2 FQGTGA. CDR3 sequence reads: CASSLKYMGGRYEQYF. CDR3 DNA: TGTGCCAGCAGCTTAAAGTACATGGGGGGGCGCTACGAGCAGTACTTC.

The chain links TRBV7-2 to TRBJ1-2, with TRBD1 matching over 7 bases. Germline V gives CDR1 SGHTA, CDR2 FQGNSA. V was pared by 5 bases and J by 7 bases, with 10 bases of the junction left unmatched. The length of the CDR3 is 14 residues. CDR3 sequence: CASSKPTGFGGYTF. The CDR3 nucleotides are TGTGCCAGCAGCAAACCGACAGGGTTTGGTGGCTACACCTTC.

V usage is TRBV6-1 and J usage is TRBJ2-7; 8 nucleotides agree with TRBD2. With 2 bases clipped from V and 2 bases from J, the junction kept 5 bases outside the gene matches. The CDR3 runs to 15 residues. CDR1 and CDR2 (germline): MNHNS, SASEGT. The CDR3 region is CASSETSGDTYEQYF. The CDR3 DNA sequence: TGTGCCAGCAGTGAAACTAGCGGCGATACCTACGAGCAGTACTTC.

The V gene is TRBV11-3, the J gene TRBJ2-7, with TRBD2 identical over 7 bases. J lost 2 bases, V lost 4 bases, and 11 bases had no gene match. Germline CDR1 reads SGHNT; CDR2 reads YENEEA. The CDR3 sequence is 16 residues long. CDR3 sequence reads: CASSSPPGLTTYEQYF. CDR3 coding DNA: TGTGCCAGCAGCTCTCCCCCGGGACTAACAACCTACGAGCAGTACTTC.

The chain combines TRBV7-9 with TRBJ2-1; tentatively, D is TRBD1 (5 bases). Germline CDR1 SEHNR, CDR2 FQNEAQ (reference sequence). Trimming left V 3 bases short and J 4 bases short, with 7 bases between. This CDR3 region has 13 residues. CDR3 residues: CASSLTDYNEQFF. CDR3 in DNA: TGTGCCAGCAGCTTGACAGATTACAATGAGCAGTTCTTC.

The chain uses TRBV2 and TRBJ2-1; 9 bases map to TRBD1. This CDR3 has 17 residues. V shed 4 bases and J 1 base; nucleotides not matched to a gene: 8. CDR1 and CDR2 from the germline V gene are SNHLY and FYNNEI. Here the CDR3 DNA reads TGTGCCAGCAGTGTGCAACAGGGGGCAGGGTCCTACAATGAGCAGTTCTTC. It translates to CASSVQQGAGSYNEQFF.

V gene TRBV27 combines with J gene TRBJ1-3, with D uncertain. The CDR3 totals 15 residues. V lost 2 bases and J lost 4, with 12 bases in between. CDR1 is MNHEY, CDR2 SMNVEV, per germline (reference sequence). Written as DNA, the CDR3 is TGTGCCAGCAGTTTAAGGATGGGAGCGGGAAACACCATATATTTT. As protein: CASSLRMGAGNTIYF.

V is TRBV6-5 and J is TRBJ1-5; D perhaps matches TRBD1 (6 bases). V gave up 3 bases and J gave up 7 bases, with 13 bases separating them. This CDR3 has 14 amino acids. Looked up from germline, CDR1 is MNHEY and CDR2 is SVGAGI. This chain's CDR3 is CASSYNDRMQPQHF. CDR3 sequence (DNA): TGTGCCAGCAGTTATAACGACAGGATGCAGCCCCAGCATTTT.

As DNA, the CDR3 is TGTGCCAGCAGCCCCCAACCGGGACAGGGCACCGGGGAGCTGTTTTTT. It yields the protein CASSPQPGQGTGELFF. This chain joins TRBV7-9 and TRBJ2-2; 9 positions agree with TRBD1. Germline V gene data show CDR1 as SEHNR and CDR2 as FQNEAQ (reference sequence). This CDR3 is 16 amino acids long. J gave up 4 bases and V 5 bases, and 8 bases lay outside the gene matches. The variable domain in full, with the rest retrieved from reference TRBV7-9 and TRBJ2-2, is DTGVSQNPRHKITKRGQNVTFRCDPISEHNRLYWYRQTLGQGPEFLTYFQNEAQLEKSRLLSDRFSAERPKGSFSTLEIQRTEQGDSAMYLCASSPQPGQGTGELFFGEGSRLTVL.

The table lists this clone with a count of one. Other nucleotide sequences from this sample produce the same CDR3. This chain connects TRBV6-5 to TRBJ1-5; no clear D gene. The germline V gene has CDR1 MNHEY and CDR2 SVGAGI. V was pared by 0 bases and J by 3 bases, with 6 bases between. The CDR3 is 14 amino acids. CDR3 sequence (DNA): TGTGCCAGCAGTTACTCCGAGGACAATCAGCCCCAGCATTTT. It codes for CASSYSEDNQPQHF.

The chain recombines TRBV3-1 (or the pseudogene TRBV3-2) with TRBJ1-2, with 8 nucleotides matching TRBD1. CDR3 length equals 16 residues. CDR1 is LGHDT and CDR2 is YNNKEL in the germline V gene (reference sequence). Losses at the gene ends were 4 bases for V and 8 bases for J; bases not matched to a gene: 15. CDR3 coding DNA: TGTGCCAGCAGCCCGATGGGAGGACAGGGACGGCGGGGCTACACCTTC. Residues: CASSPMGGQGRRGYTF.

The chain employs TRBV4-1 and TRBJ1-3; no clear D. This CDR3 is 17 amino acids long. The germline CDR1 and CDR2 sequences are MGHRA and YSYEKL. V lost 2 bases and J lost 0, with 14 bases in between. CDR3 sequence reads: CASSQLAASFSGNTIYF. DNA for the CDR3: TGCGCCAGCAGCCAACTCGCCGCCAGTTTCTCTGGAAACACCATATATTTT.

This clone was counted a few times. The CDR3 DNA follows: TGTGCCAGCAGCCCCATGTCGGGGGGCTTATATGGAAACACCATATATTTT. It yields the protein CASSPMSGGLYGNTIYF. V gene TRBV27 combines with J gene TRBJ1-3; D may be TRBD1 (6 bases). The CDR3 covers 17 residues. The germline gives CDR1 MNHEY, CDR2 SMNVEV (reference sequence). V lost 6 bases to trimming and J lost 3 bases, with 21 bases between them.

This chain links TRBV21-1 with TRBJ1-2. TRBV21-1 is a pseudogene locus. The CDR3 has 13 residues. This CDR3 reads CASSVRQYYGYTF. In DNA form, the CDR3 reads TGTGCCAGCAGCGTGCGGCAGTACTATGGCTACACCTTC.